Each of the 20 T cell receptor beta chains below was sequenced from the same sample in a study of cytomegalovirus exposure and HLA in healthy donors. The PCR was carried out with 60 Vbeta primers and 13 Jbeta primers. TCRdb's copy holds only in-frame clones and misses some; the assay was immunoSEQ multiplex PCR. The sample includes about 150,000 clones, 60% to 80% of them seen just once. The source material was PBMCs. The source is a woman aged 25 to 45 in good health and CMV-seronegative.

This sequence joins TRBV7-2 and TRBJ1-4, with 10 nucleotides matching TRBD1. The germline V gene has CDR1 SGHTA and CDR2 FQGNSA. V dropped 3 bases and J dropped 7; count of bases not matched to a gene: 2. This CDR3 has 14 residues. CDR3 residues: CASSFGTGAEKLFF. The DNA of the CDR3 is TGTGCCAGCAGCTTCGGGACAGGGGCTGAAAAACTGTTTTTT.

The genes are TRBV10-3 and TRBJ1-1, with D tentatively TRBD1 (6 bases). CDR3 size: 12 residues. Germline assignment: CDR1 ENHRY and CDR2 SYGVKD. The V end was cut by 8 bases, the J end by 1 base, with 8 bases between. The CDR3 DNA is TGTGCCATCGGGGGCCAGAACACTGAAGCTTTCTTT. Its protein product is CAIGGQNTEAFF.

The chain couples TRBV20-1 to TRBJ2-3, with 9 bases lining up with TRBD2. This CDR3 is built from 11 residues. Trimming cost V 6 bases and J 14 bases; bases outside gene matches: 9. CDR1 is DFQATT and CDR2 is SNEGSKA in the germline V gene (reference sequence). The CDR3 coding sequence is TGCAGTGCCAAAGAGGGACTAGCACTGTATTTT. It encodes CSAKEGLALYF.

CDR3 residues: CASAGTSSEKLFF. The CDR3 coding sequence is TGTGCCAGCGCCGGGACATCGAGTGAAAAACTGTTTTTT. V usage is TRBV6-5 and J usage is TRBJ1-4; weak D call: TRBD1 (6 bases). CDR1 and CDR2 (germline): MNHEY, SVGAGI. Trimming took 8 bases from V and 7 from J, leaving 14 bases between them. The CDR3 is 13 residues long.

The chain carries TRBV2 and TRBJ2-7, with 8 bases fitting TRBD1. The CDR3 consists of 14 residues. Germline-derived CDR1 and CDR2 are SNHLY and FYNNEI. V dropped 9 bases and J dropped 4; count of bases not matched to a gene: 11. CDR3 in DNA: TGTGCCAGGGACCGGGACAGGCACAATTACGAGCAGTACTTC. Translated: CARDRDRHNYEQYF.

The sample holds one count of this clone. This rearrangement joins TRBV4-3 to TRBJ2-3, with D perhaps matching TRBD2 (5 bases). This CDR3 spans 19 amino acids. The germline V gene has CDR1 LGHNA and CDR2 YSLEER. V dropped 0 bases and J dropped 0 bases, with 19 bases sitting between them. This CDR3 reads CASSQETATTGRSTDTQYF. CDR3 coding DNA: TGCGCCAGCAGCCAAGAAACGGCCACGACGGGGAGAAGCACAGATACGCAGTATTTT.

The rearrangement uses TRBV15 and TRBJ2-1; a possible D gene is TRBD1 (6 bases). V lost 3 bases to trimming and J lost 8 bases, with 17 bases between them. The germline V gene has CDR1 LNHNV and CDR2 YYDKDF (reference sequence). This CDR3 contains 15 residues. The CDR3, as DNA: TGTGCCACCAGCAGCCCACGCCAGGGGAACGATGAGCAGTTCTTC. This sequence encodes CATSSPRQGNDEQFF.

The rearrangement uses TRBV7-2 and TRBJ2-1, with D perhaps TRBD1 (7 bases). The CDR3 covers 13 residues. Germline CDR1 SGHTA, CDR2 FQGNSA. V lost 5 bases and J lost 12, with 17 bases in between. This CDR3 reads CASSQHSGGPQFF. The CDR3 DNA follows: TGTGCCAGCAGCCAGCATTCAGGGGGGCCGCAGTTCTTC.

CDR3 DNA: TGTGCCAGCAGGTTGACAGGGGTGATTGCTGAAGCTTTCTTT. Translation: CASRLTGVIAEAFF. V usage is TRBV7-9 and J usage is TRBJ1-1; 8 nucleotides match TRBD1. V dropped 6 bases and J dropped 6; count of bases not matched to a gene: 9. The CDR3 has 14 amino acids. Germline values: CDR1 SEHNR, CDR2 FQNEAQ (reference sequence).

This chain links TRBV6-1 with TRBJ1-1; D remains unclear. The ends were cut back, 7 bases at V and 3 bases at J, with 15 bases in the middle. The CDR3 loop spans 14 amino acids. CDR1 and CDR2 from the germline V gene are MNHNS and SASEGT. In DNA form, the CDR3 reads TGTGCCAGCACCTTACCCACGAGGGACACTGAAGCTTTCTTT. Protein sequence: CASTLPTRDTEAFF.

The V call is TRBV7-2, the J call TRBJ1-5; 12 nucleotides line up with TRBD1. CDR3 size: 16 residues. Germline loops: CDR1 SGHTA, CDR2 FQGNSA. V trimming: 5 bases; J trimming: 7 bases; junction bases outside the gene matches: 9. CDR3 region: CASSRGQGASNQPQHF. CDR3 sequence (DNA): TGTGCCAGCAGCCGGGGACAGGGGGCGAGTAACCAGCCCCAGCATTTT.

The V gene is TRBV30, the J gene TRBJ2-1, with 7 nucleotides matching TRBD2. Germline CDR1 reads GTSNPN; CDR2 reads SVGIG (reference sequence). The CDR3 is 12 amino acids. The V segment lost 2 bases and the J segment 10 bases; nucleotides outside the gene matches: 5. The CDR3 sequence is CAWSLRGEEQFF. For the CDR3, the DNA is TGTGCCTGGAGTCTCCGGGGGGAGGAGCAGTTCTTC.

There are a few counts of this clone. The V gene is TRBV27, the J gene TRBJ2-5, with D perhaps matching TRBD1 (5 bases). The CDR3 is made up of 16 amino acids. Germline lookup yields CDR1 MNHEY and CDR2 SMNVEV (reference sequence). Trimming took 0 bases from V and 5 from J, leaving 16 bases between them. The CDR3 loop is CASSLSVGVPRETQYF. The CDR3 coding sequence is TGTGCCAGCAGTTTATCGGTAGGGGTTCCCCGGGAGACCCAGTACTTC.

The rearrangement uses TRBV4-2 and TRBJ2-5; 8 nucleotides match TRBD1. The V segment lost 2 bases and the J segment 5 bases; nucleotides outside the gene matches: 7. Germline V gene lookup returns CDR1 LGHNA and CDR2 YNFKEQ. The CDR3 spans 15 residues. The CDR3 region has the DNA TGTGCCAGCAGCCAACGGGCAGGGGGCTGGGAGACCCAGTACTTC. Encoded protein: CASSQRAGGWETQYF.

The chain employs TRBV27 and TRBJ1-3; the D is unclear. Trimming stripped 0 bases from V and 2 bases from J, with 8 bases between. This CDR3 has 15 amino acids. The germline V gene has CDR1 MNHEY and CDR2 SMNVEV (reference sequence). The CDR3 region is CASSLSRGTGNTIYF. DNA for the CDR3: TGTGCCAGCAGTTTATCGAGAGGGACTGGAAACACCATATATTTT.

Of note for this clone: At the DNA level, this CDR3 is encoded by other sequences in the same sample as well. The rearrangement uses TRBV5-1 and TRBJ1-1; 8 positions match TRBD1. The trim removed 5 bases at V and 2 bases at J, leaving 2 bases unmatched. Germline CDR1 reads SGHRS; CDR2 reads YFSETQ. The CDR3 extends over 13 amino acids. The CDR3 nucleotides read TGCGCCAGCAGAACAGGGGGTAACACTGAAGCTTTCTTT. This encodes CASRTGGNTEAFF.

The chain has TRBV6-1 and TRBJ1-2; tentative D call: TRBD1 (5 bases). Germline CDR1 is MNHNS and CDR2 is SASEGT. Trimming took 7 bases from V and 11 from J, leaving 20 bases between them. This CDR3 comprises 13 residues. CDR3: CASTLSQVGGYTF. The CDR3 DNA reads TGTGCCAGCACCCTCTCCCAGGTTGGGGGGTACACCTTC.

The chain has TRBV7-2 and TRBJ2-3; 7 bases are shared with TRBD2. The J segment lost 6 bases and the V segment lost 3 bases, leaving 9 bases of the junction unmatched. Germline lookup yields CDR1 SGHTA and CDR2 FQGNSA. CDR3 length: 15 amino acids. The DNA for the CDR3 is TGTGCCAGCAGCTTCGGCGGGGAGGGTCGGGATACGCAGTATTTT. This codes for CASSFGGEGRDTQYF.

This chain links TRBV4-1 with TRBJ1-1, with a possible D match to TRBD1 (6 bases). The CDR3 totals 15 residues. V lost 0 bases and J lost 1, with 9 bases in between. In germline, CDR1 is MGHRA, CDR2 YSYEKL. CDR3 DNA sequence: TGCGCCAGCAGCCAAGAAAACAGGGAGAACACTGAAGCTTTCTTT. It translates to CASSQENRENTEAFF.

The CDR3 here is CASRGDRAYEQYF. As DNA, the CDR3 is TGTGCCAGCAGGGGGGACAGGGCCTACGAGCAGTACTTC. V and J are TRBV6-5 and TRBJ2-7, with 9 bases fitting TRBD1. V was clipped by 6 bases and J by 2 bases; unmatched bases: 2. Germline CDR1 and CDR2: MNHEY and SVGAGI. This CDR3 has 13 residues.